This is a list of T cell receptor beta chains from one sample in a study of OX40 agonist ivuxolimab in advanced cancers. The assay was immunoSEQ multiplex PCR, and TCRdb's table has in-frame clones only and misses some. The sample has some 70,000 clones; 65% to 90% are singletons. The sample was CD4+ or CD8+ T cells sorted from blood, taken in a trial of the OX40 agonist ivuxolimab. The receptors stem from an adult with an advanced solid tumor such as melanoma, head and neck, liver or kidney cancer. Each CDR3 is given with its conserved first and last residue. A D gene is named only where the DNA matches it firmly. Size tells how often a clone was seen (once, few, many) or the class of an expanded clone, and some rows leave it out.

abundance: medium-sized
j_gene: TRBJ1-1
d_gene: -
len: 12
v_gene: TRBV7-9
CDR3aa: CASSLHNTEAFF
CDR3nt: TGTGCCAGCAGCTTACATAACACTGAAGCTTTCTTT

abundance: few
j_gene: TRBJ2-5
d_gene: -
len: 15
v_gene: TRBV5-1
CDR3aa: CASSFGRTGQETQYF
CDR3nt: TGCGCCAGCAGCTTCGGGAGGACAGGCCAAGAGACCCAGTACTTC

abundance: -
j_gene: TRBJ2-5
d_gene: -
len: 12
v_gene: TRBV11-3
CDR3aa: CASSHSGETQYF
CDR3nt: TGTGCCAGCAGCCACTCAGGGGAGACCCAGTACTTC

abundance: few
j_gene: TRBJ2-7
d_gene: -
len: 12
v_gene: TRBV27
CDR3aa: CASGGLSYEQYF
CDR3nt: TGTGCCAGCGGGGGGCTATCCTACGAGCAGTACTTC

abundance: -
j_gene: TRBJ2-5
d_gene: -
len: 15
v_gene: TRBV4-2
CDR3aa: CASSPRTGSMETQYF
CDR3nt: TGTGCCAGCAGCCCTCGTACAGGGAGTATGGAGACCCAGTACTTC

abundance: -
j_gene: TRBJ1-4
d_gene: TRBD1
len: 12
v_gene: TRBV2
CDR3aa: CASSTTGVKLFF
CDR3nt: TGTGCCAGCAGCACGACAGGGGTGAAACTGTTTTTT

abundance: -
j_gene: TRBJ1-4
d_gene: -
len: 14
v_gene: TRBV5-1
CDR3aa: CASSRGRLNEKLFF
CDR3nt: TGCGCCAGCAGCCGGGGGCGCCTTAATGAAAAACTGTTTTTT

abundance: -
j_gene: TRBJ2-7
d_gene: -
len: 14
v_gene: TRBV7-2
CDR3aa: CASSLGRSAYEQYF
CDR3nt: TGTGCCAGCAGCTTAGGCAGGTCCGCCTACGAGCAGTACTTC

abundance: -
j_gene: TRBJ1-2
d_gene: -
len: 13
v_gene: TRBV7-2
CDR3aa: CASSFRGIPGYTF
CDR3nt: TGTGCCAGCAGCTTCCGGGGGATTCCTGGCTACACCTTC

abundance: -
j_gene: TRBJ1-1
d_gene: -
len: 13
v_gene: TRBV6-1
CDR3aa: CASNRAPGTEAFF
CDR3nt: TGTGCCAGCAACAGAGCACCAGGGACTGAAGCTTTCTTT

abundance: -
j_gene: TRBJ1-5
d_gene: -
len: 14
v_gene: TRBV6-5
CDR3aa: CATAIAGNNQPQHF
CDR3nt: TGTGCCACAGCAATAGCCGGAAACAATCAGCCCCAGCATTTT

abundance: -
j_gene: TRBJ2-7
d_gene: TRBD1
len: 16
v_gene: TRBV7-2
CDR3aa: CASSYNRGLSLYEQYF
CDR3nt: TGTGCCAGCAGCTACAACAGGGGGCTCTCTTTATACGAGCAGTACTTC

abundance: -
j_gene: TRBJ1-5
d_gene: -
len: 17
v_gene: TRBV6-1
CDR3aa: CASSEAVFDSSNQPQHF
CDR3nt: TGTGCCAGCAGTGAAGCGGTTTTTGACAGTAGCAATCAGCCCCAGCATTTT

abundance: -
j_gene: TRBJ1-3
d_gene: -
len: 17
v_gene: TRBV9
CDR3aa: CASSVAPGLLSGNTIYF
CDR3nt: TGTGCCAGCAGCGTAGCTCCAGGCCTCCTCTCTGGAAACACCATATATTTT

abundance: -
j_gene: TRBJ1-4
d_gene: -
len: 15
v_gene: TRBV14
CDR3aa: CASSQDLGGYEKLFF
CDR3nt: TGTGCCAGCAGCCAAGATTTGGGGGGATACGAAAAACTGTTTTTT

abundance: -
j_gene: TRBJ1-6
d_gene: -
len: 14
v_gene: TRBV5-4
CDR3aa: CATSLGMQDSPLHF
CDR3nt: TGTGCCACCAGTTTGGGGATGCAGGATTCACCCCTCCACTTT

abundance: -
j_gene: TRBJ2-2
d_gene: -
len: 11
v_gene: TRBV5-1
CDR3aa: CASSLAGELFF
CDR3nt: TGCGCCAGCAGCTTGGCCGGGGAGCTGTTTTTT

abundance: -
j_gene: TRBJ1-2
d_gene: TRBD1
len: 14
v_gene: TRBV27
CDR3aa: CASSFRQGASGYTF
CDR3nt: TGTGCCAGCAGTTTTAGACAGGGGGCTTCTGGCTACACCTTC

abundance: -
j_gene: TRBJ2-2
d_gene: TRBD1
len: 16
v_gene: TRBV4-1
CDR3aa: CASSPLGTGNTGELFF
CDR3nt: TGCGCCAGCAGCCCACTCGGGACAGGGAACACCGGGGAGCTGTTTTTT

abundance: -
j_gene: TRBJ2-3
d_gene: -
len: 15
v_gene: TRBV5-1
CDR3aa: CASSLGRGGTDTQYF
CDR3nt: TGCGCCAGCAGCTTGGGACGGGGCGGAACAGATACGCAGTATTTT

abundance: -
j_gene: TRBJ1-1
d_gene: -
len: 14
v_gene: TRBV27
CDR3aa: CASSRGGMNTEAFF
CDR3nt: TGTGCCAGCAGCCGTGGGGGAATGAACACTGAAGCTTTCTTT

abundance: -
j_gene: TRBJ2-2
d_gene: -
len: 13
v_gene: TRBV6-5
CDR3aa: CASSSLNTGELFF
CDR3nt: TGTGCCAGCAGTTCCCTGAACACCGGGGAGCTGTTTTTT

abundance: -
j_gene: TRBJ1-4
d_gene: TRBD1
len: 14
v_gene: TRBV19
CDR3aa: CASRGDRQNEKLFF
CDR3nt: TGTGCCAGTAGAGGGGACAGGCAGAATGAAAAACTGTTTTTT

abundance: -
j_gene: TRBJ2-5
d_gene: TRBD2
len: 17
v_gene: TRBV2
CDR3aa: CASSFLGASGPQETQYF
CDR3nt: TGTGCCAGCAGTTTTCTAGGGGCTAGCGGTCCACAAGAGACCCAGTACTTC

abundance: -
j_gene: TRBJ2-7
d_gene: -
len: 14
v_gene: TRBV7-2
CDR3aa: CASSLVGVTYEQYF
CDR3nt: TGTGCCAGCAGCTTAGTGGGGGTCACCTACGAGCAGTACTTC

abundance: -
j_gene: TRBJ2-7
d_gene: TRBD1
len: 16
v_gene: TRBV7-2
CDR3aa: CASSARPGTGPLEQYF
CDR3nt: TGTGCCAGCAGCGCCCGTCCCGGGACAGGGCCCCTCGAGCAGTACTTC

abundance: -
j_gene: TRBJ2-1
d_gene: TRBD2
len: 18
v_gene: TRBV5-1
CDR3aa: CASSSRTSGGTLSNEQFF
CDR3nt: TGCGCCAGCAGCTCTCGGACTAGCGGGGGGACCCTGAGCAATGAGCAGTTCTTC

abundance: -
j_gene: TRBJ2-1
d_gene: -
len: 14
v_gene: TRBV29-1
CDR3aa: CSVVGATGIDEQFF
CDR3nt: TGCAGCGTTGTAGGGGCGACAGGTATCGATGAGCAGTTCTTC

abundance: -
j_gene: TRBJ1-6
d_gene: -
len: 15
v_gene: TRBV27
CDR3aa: CASSQGFSYNSPLHF
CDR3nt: TGTGCCAGCAGTCAGGGTTTCTCCTATAATTCACCCCTCCACTTT

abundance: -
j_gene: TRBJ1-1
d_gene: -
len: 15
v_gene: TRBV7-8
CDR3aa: CASSLFNQGTLEAFF
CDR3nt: TGTGCCAGCAGCTTATTTAATCAGGGGACCCTTGAAGCTTTCTTT

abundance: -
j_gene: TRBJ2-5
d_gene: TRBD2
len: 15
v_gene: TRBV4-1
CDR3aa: CASSQEGLAQETQYF
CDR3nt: TGCGCCAGCAGCCAAGAGGGACTAGCACAAGAGACCCAGTACTTC

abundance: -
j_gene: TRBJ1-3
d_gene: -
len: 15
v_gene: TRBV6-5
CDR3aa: CASRKGGNSGNTIYF
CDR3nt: TGTGCCAGCAGGAAGGGAGGCAACTCTGGAAACACCATATATTTT

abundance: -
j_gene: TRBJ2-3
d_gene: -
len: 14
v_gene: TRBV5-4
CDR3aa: CASRPFSGTDTQYF
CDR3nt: TGTGCCAGCAGGCCATTTTCTGGCACAGATACGCAGTATTTT

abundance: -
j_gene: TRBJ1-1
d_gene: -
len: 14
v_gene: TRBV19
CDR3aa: CASSMTVGSTEAFF
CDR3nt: TGTGCCAGTAGTATGACGGTGGGGTCCACTGAAGCTTTCTTT

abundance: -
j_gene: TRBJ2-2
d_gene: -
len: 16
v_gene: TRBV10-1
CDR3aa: CASSSEGFRVTGELFF
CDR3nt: TGCGCCAGCAGTTCTGAGGGGTTCCGGGTAACCGGGGAGCTGTTTTTT